The present entry profiles one TCR beta chain with its context. Its antigen is not identified. A junction boundary mismatches the germline segment, possibly from a read error. Making TCR beta cDNA involved approximately 520 ng total RNA and a constant-region primer. Libraries of TCR beta came from three nested multiplex PCR rounds with slightly modified ARM-PCR. Researchers ran the first two PCR rounds for approximately 9 cycles each with TRBV1-TRBV30 forward primers and a C-beta reverse primer. TCRdb used MiXCR to reprocess the multiplex PCR reads, holding one entry per CDR3 protein. Found here are fewer than 400,000 distinct CDR3 sequences, approximately 58% of them singletons; the top ten hold over 15%. The data are from a study of tumor-infiltrating lymphocytes in primary liver carcinoma. In the study overall: Maximum tumor diameters ranged from roughly 4.2 to 10 cm, stage T1-T3 N0M0.

The blood RNA (from unsorted whole blood) was obtained, and germline DNA was also extracted. The study, taken as a whole, reports: Left bulk and unsorted, the samples did not allow CD4+ and CD8+ repertoires to be compared. The difference in top-250-clone fraction between tumors and blood was significant, favoring tumors (p = 0.039). It was tumor-adjacent and tumor-blood pairs that overlapped less than tumor region pairs did.

The CDR3 covers 17 residues. CDR1 is SGHAT, CDR2 FQNNGV, per germline. Source material: peripheral blood. V and J are TRBV11-2 and TRBJ2-1; D possibly corresponds to TRBD2 (5 bases). This clonotype originated in a woman aged 25 to 39 with primary liver carcinoma and hepatitis B virus infection. The CDR3 DNA reads TGTACCAACAGCTTAGGAGGAAGGAAGAGCTCCTACAATGAGCTGTTCTTC. It yields the protein CTNSLGGRKSSYNELFF.